This TCR beta chain derives from a study of blood T cell repertoires in COVID-19. Background on the study: Acute and convalescent COVID-19 specimens originated in the United States, Italy and Spain. T cells, B-cell-depleted T cells, or PBMCs supplied cDNA or gDNA.

The CDR3 consists of 15 residues. Germline V CDR1 and CDR2: SGDLS, YYNGEE. V was clipped by 4 bases and J by 2 bases; unmatched bases: 6. The authors' processing: Amplification of reference gene primers was used by the study to estimate nucleated cell counts. The data were produced by immunoSEQ multiplex PCR, yet TCRdb's version contains in-frame clones alone and is incomplete. The V and J calls and clone size come from that table; D and trimming were worked out from the DNA. The profile shows about 160,000 clones, approximately 92% of them singletons. V is TRBV9 and J is TRBJ1-3; 7 bases are shared with TRBD1. Specimen: peripheral blood. The origin of this receptor is a woman in her forties or fifties with acute or convalescent COVID-19. The CDR3 protein is CASSPLQGTGNTIYF. The CDR3 DNA sequence: TGTGCCAGCAGCCCACTACAGGGGACTGGAAACACCATATATTTT.